This TCR beta chain was sequenced in a study of cytotoxic CD8 clonotypes in ibrutinib-treated CLL. This table comes from immunoSEQ multiplex PCR, and its TCRdb copy is limited to in-frame clones, with some not included. In the table there are around 130,000 clones, 84% of which are singletons. The CDR3 spans 16 residues. Germline lookup yields CDR1 SGHAT and CDR2 FQNNGV. Trimming cost V 5 bases and J 3 bases, with 20 bases left between them. The origin of this receptor is a human donor with chronic lymphocytic leukemia. The chain joins TRBV11-2 to TRBJ2-7, with a weak D call TRBD2 (5 bases). Sequencing used PBMCs, obtained after 24 months of ibrutinib treatment. The CDR3: CASSPGGRTRDYEQYF. The CDR3 DNA follows: TGTGCCAGCAGCCCGGGCGGACGGACCCGGGACTACGAGCAGTACTTC.